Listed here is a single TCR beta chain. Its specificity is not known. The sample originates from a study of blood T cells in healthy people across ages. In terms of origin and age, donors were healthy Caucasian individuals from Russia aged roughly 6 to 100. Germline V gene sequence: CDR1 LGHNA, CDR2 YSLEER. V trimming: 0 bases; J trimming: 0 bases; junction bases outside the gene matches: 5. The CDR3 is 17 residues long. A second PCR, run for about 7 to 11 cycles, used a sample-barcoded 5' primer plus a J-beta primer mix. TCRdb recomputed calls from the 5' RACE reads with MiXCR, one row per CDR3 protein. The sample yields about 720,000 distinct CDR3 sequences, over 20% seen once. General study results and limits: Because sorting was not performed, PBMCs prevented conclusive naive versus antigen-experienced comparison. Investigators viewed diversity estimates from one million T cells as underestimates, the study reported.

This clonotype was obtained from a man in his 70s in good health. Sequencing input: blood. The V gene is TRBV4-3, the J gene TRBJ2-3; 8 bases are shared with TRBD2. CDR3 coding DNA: TGCGCCAGCAGCCAAGAAGCGCCTAGCGGGAGCACAGATACGCAGTATTTT. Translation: CASSQEAPSGSTDTQYF.